Shown below are 10 T cell receptor beta chains from a single sample sequenced in a study of cytomegalovirus exposure and HLA in healthy donors. In the PCR, 60 Vbeta and 13 Jbeta primers were used. TCRdb keeps only in-frame clones here, not all; method: immunoSEQ multiplex PCR. The table lists about 100,000 clones, around 75% of them singletons, with 4.8% in the top ten. Sequencing input: PBMCs. These TCRs come from a woman under 30 in good health and CMV-seropositive.

The V and J genes are TRBV11-3 and TRBJ2-1; D is unresolved. Germline loops: CDR1 SGHNT, CDR2 YENEEA. This CDR3 spans 15 amino acids. Trimming left V 5 bases short and J 4 bases short, with 15 bases between. In DNA, the CDR3 is TGTGCCAGCAGCCTAGGCCAGTTTGAATACAATGAGCAGTTCTTC. Amino acid sequence: CASSLGQFEYNEQFF.

The V and J genes are TRBV15 and TRBJ1-1; no clear D gene. The CDR3 has 15 amino acids. Per germline, CDR1 LNHNV and CDR2 YYDKDF (reference sequence). The V end was cut by 3 bases, the J end by 3 bases, with 14 bases between. The CDR3 coding sequence is TGTGCCACCAGCAGGGTAGGAAGGAGTGACACTGAAGCTTTCTTT. It yields the protein CATSRVGRSDTEAFF. Based on the CDR3 plus reference TRBV15 and TRBJ1-1, the full variable domain is DAMVIQNPRYQVTQFGKPVTLSCSQTLNHNVMYWYQQKSSQAPKLLFHYYDKDFNNEADTPDNFQSRRPNTSFCFLDIRSPGLGDTAMYLCATSRVGRSDTEAFFGQGTRLTVV.

The J gene is TRBJ2-7, the V gene TRBV4-1; 8 positions agree with TRBD1. This CDR3 is 15 amino acids long. Germline lookup yields CDR1 MGHRA and CDR2 YSYEKL. V was pared by 3 bases and J by 4 bases, with 8 bases of the junction left unmatched. CDR3 amino acids: CASSQGQAWGYEQYF. The CDR3 DNA is TGCGCCAGCAGCCAGGGACAGGCCTGGGGTTACGAGCAGTACTTC.

This chain links TRBV28 with TRBJ2-5; 9 bases match TRBD2. This CDR3 is 15 amino acids long. CDR1 is MDHEN, CDR2 SYDVKM, per germline. J was trimmed by 9 bases and V by 3 bases; bases with no gene match: 11. This chain's CDR3 is CASSFRLAVHIPQYF. Here the CDR3 DNA reads TGTGCCAGCAGTTTCCGACTAGCGGTCCACATCCCCCAGTACTTC.

The rearrangement links TRBV4-1 to TRBJ2-7; 8 bases agree with TRBD1. The CDR3 is 13 residues long. The V and J ends lost 3 bases and 2 bases, in that order; junction bases with no gene match: 0. CDR1 is MGHRA, CDR2 YSYEKL, per germline. The CDR3 region is CASSQGQAYEQYF. CDR3 coding DNA: TGCGCCAGCAGCCAGGGACAGGCCTACGAGCAGTACTTC.

This chain links TRBV4-1 with TRBJ1-2; no firm D call. V gave up 0 bases and J gave up 7 bases, with 9 bases separating them. This CDR3 has 13 amino acids. The V gene's germline CDR1 is MGHRA and CDR2 YSYEKL. The CDR3 DNA sequence: TGCGCCAGCAGCCAAGAGGCAGGCCTTGGCTACACCTTC. Translating gives CASSQEAGLGYTF.

The CDR3 DNA sequence: TGTGCCAGCACTCCCTGGGGGGTAGCCAAAAACATTCAGTACTTC. Residues: CASTPWGVAKNIQYF. This chain connects TRBV28 to TRBJ2-4; tentative D call: TRBD2 (6 bases). This CDR3 is built from 15 residues. The germline V and J ends were trimmed by 7 bases and 0 bases, with 13 bases remaining between them. CDR1 MDHEN and CDR2 SYDVKM come from the germline V gene.

This rearrangement joins TRBV29-1 to TRBJ2-7; a possible D gene is TRBD1 (5 bases). The CDR3 has 17 amino acids. Germline V gene sequence: CDR1 SQVTM, CDR2 ANQGSEA. V lost 3 bases and J lost 5, with 26 bases in between. CDR3 region: CSVEVSGWLGQSHEQYF. In DNA form, the CDR3 reads TGCAGCGTTGAGGTCTCCGGGTGGCTCGGACAAAGCCACGAGCAGTACTTC.

This chain links TRBV7-9 with TRBJ2-3, with D maybe TRBD2 (6 bases). Germline CDR1 reads SEHNR; CDR2 reads FQNEAQ (reference sequence). The ends were cut back, 2 bases at V and 5 bases at J, with 11 bases in the middle. The CDR3 totals 14 residues. For the CDR3, the DNA is TGTGCCAGCAGCTTAAGCAGGGAGGAAGATACGCAGTATTTT. It specifies CASSLSREEDTQYF.

V usage is TRBV9 and J usage is TRBJ1-5, with D possibly being TRBD1 (5 bases). This CDR3 has 15 residues. CDR1 and CDR2 from the germline V gene are SGDLS and YYNGEE. Deletions cut 0 bases from V and 5 bases from J, with 12 bases between. The CDR3 nucleotides are TGTGCCAGCAGCGTAGCTGGGGCACCTTATCAGCCCCAGCATTTT. This gives the protein CASSVAGAPYQPQHF.